Presented here are 19 T cell receptor beta chains from one specimen sequenced in a study of T cell changes during pregnancy in multiple sclerosis. TCRdb's copy holds only in-frame clones and misses some; the assay was immunoSEQ multiplex PCR. The data show roughly 69,000 clones, approximately 89% seen once. The sample was peripheral blood, taken in the second trimester of pregnancy. Every receptor here comes from a female donor with multiple sclerosis, enrolled in a pregnancy study.

This clone is a singleton in its sample. This rearrangement joins TRBV7-8 to TRBJ2-2; weak D call: TRBD1 (6 bases). CDR3 length equals 15 residues. The V gene's germline CDR1 is SGHVS and CDR2 FQNEAQ. V shed 6 bases and J shed 6 bases, with 17 bases lying between them. The CDR3 here is CASRQRQQGSGELFF. In DNA, the CDR3 is TGTGCCAGCAGGCAAAGACAGCAGGGGTCCGGGGAGCTGTTTTTT.

The chain employs TRBV28 and TRBJ1-4; TRBD1 might be the D (6 bases). Germline V CDR1 and CDR2: MDHEN, SYDVKM. The CDR3 covers 16 residues. The V and J ends lost 7 bases and 8 bases respectively, with 23 bases between them. CDR3 DNA: TGTGCCAGCACGCGTCTTCTGGGAGGGGGAAAGGAAAAACTGTTTTTT. It is translated as CASTRLLGGGKEKLFF. The full variable domain, its missing parts supplied by reference TRBV28 and TRBJ1-4, is DVKVTQSSRYLVKRTGEKVFLECVQDMDHENMFWYRQDPGLGLRLIYFSYDVKMKEKGDIPEGYSVSREKKERFSLILESASTNQTSMYLCASTRLLGGGKEKLFFGSGTQLSVL.

This clone was observed many times. The V call is TRBV27, the J call TRBJ2-7; TRBD2 matches at 8 bases. The CDR3 is made up of 15 amino acids. The V segment lost 5 bases and the J segment 4 bases; nucleotides outside the gene matches: 10. Germline loops: CDR1 MNHEY, CDR2 SMNVEV (reference sequence). Here the CDR3 DNA reads TGTGCCAGCAGTCAAACGGGAGGGGATTTTTACGAGCAGTACTTC. Its protein is CASSQTGGDFYEQYF.

This chain links TRBV5-8 with TRBJ2-2, with D possibly being TRBD1 (5 bases). Between the trimmed V and J ends, which lost 3 bases and 2 bases, there was a span of 8 bases. CDR1 is SGHTS and CDR2 is YDEGEE in the germline V gene. This CDR3 region has 14 residues. The CDR3 DNA sequence: TGTGCCAGCAGCTGGCAGGGTAACACCGGGGAGCTGTTTTTT. Its translation is CASSWQGNTGELFF.

Details on this clone: One end of the junction varies from germline; a read error may be responsible. This sample includes further DNA sequences coding for the same CDR3. The chain carries TRBV4-2 and TRBJ1-2, with D tentatively TRBD1 (6 bases). Per germline, CDR1 LGHNA and CDR2 YNFKEQ. CDR3 size: 19 residues. CDR3 residues: CASSQDAASRTGFNYGYTF. The CDR3 DNA follows: TGTGCCAGCAGCCAAGATGCCGCTAGTAGAACAGGGTTTAACTATGGCTACACTTTC.

The chain is built from TRBV14 and TRBJ2-7, with 7 nucleotides matching TRBD1. The germline CDR1 and CDR2 sequences are SGHDN and FVKESK. The V gene end was trimmed by 0 bases and the J gene end by 3 bases; junction bases not matched to a gene: 2. This CDR3 region has 14 residues. The CDR3 protein is CASSQETGFYEQYF. CDR3 DNA: TGTGCCAGCAGCCAAGAGACAGGGTTCTACGAGCAGTACTTC.

The V call is TRBV5-1, the J call TRBJ1-1; D might be TRBD1 (6 bases). The CDR3 is made up of 17 amino acids. CDR1 is SGHRS and CDR2 is YFSETQ in the germline V gene. The V gene lost 3 bases and the J gene lost 0 bases, with 18 bases spanning the gap. CDR3 sequence reads: CASSSPWGLSMNTEAFF. Written as DNA, the CDR3 is TGCGCCAGCAGCTCTCCTTGGGGGCTGTCCATGAACACTGAAGCTTTCTTT.

The V and J genes are TRBV19 and TRBJ1-4; D might be TRBD1 (5 bases). V lost 6 bases, J lost 4 bases, and 12 bases lay in between. Per germline, CDR1 LNHDA and CDR2 SQIVND (reference sequence). The CDR3 loop spans 14 amino acids. Here the CDR3 DNA reads TGTGCCAGTAGGAGGGAGGGGATTAATGAAAAACTGTTTTTT. Amino acid sequence: CASRREGINEKLFF.

The chain employs TRBV11-3 and TRBJ2-2, with TRBD2 matching over 8 bases. Germline CDR1 reads SGHNT; CDR2 reads YENEEA. The V segment lost 5 bases and the J segment 4 bases; nucleotides outside the gene matches: 6. The CDR3 has 15 amino acids. The CDR3 DNA sequence: TGTGCCAGCAGCCTACGGGGGGGGGTCACCGGGGAGCTGTTTTTT. It is translated as CASSLRGGVTGELFF.

This clone was detected a few times. The chain employs TRBV15 and TRBJ1-5; D might be TRBD1 (5 bases). Looked up from germline, CDR1 is LNHNV and CDR2 is YYDKDF (reference sequence). CDR3 length equals 13 residues. Trimming stripped 5 bases from V and 1 base from J, with 6 bases between. The CDR3 DNA is TGTGCCACCAGCCGACAGAGCAATCAGCCCCAGCATTTT. It yields the protein CATSRQSNQPQHF.

The rearrangement joins TRBV9 to TRBJ1-1, with 8 bases that match TRBD1. The V gene's germline CDR1 is SGDLS and CDR2 YYNGEE. After removal of 2 bases from V and 4 bases from J, the junction contained 7 bases not matched to a gene. This CDR3 is 15 amino acids long. CDR3 region: CASSVGQGFVTEAFF. CDR3 nucleotides: TGTGCCAGCAGCGTCGGACAGGGTTTCGTCACTGAAGCTTTCTTT.

This chain joins TRBV4-2 and TRBJ2-5; 7 nucleotides agree with TRBD2. Germline V gives CDR1 LGHNA, CDR2 YNFKEQ. The CDR3 loop spans 15 amino acids. With V trimmed by 4 bases and J by 2 bases, 7 bases remained unmatched. CDR3: CASSPNPSGQETQYF. As DNA, the CDR3 is TGTGCCAGCAGCCCAAACCCTAGCGGTCAAGAGACCCAGTACTTC.

This clone was seen a single time. The V and J genes are TRBV5-1 and TRBJ2-1; 7 bases line up with TRBD1. V dropped 4 bases and J dropped 9; count of bases not matched to a gene: 7. The CDR3 sequence is 13 residues long. Germline V lookup: CDR1 SGHRS, CDR2 YFSETQ. This CDR3 reads CASSGQGVAEQFF. CDR3 DNA sequence: TGCGCCAGCAGCGGGCAGGGGGTAGCTGAGCAGTTCTTC.

This chain connects TRBV27 to TRBJ1-1; D may be TRBD1 (5 bases). Trimming pared 7 bases from V and 0 bases from J, leaving 9 bases between. Germline values: CDR1 MNHEY, CDR2 SMNVEV (reference sequence). This CDR3 region has 13 residues. CDR3 nucleotides: TGTGCCAGCACAGGGTTCCTGAACACTGAAGCTTTCTTT. Protein sequence: CASTGFLNTEAFF.

The V call is TRBV5-4, the J call TRBJ2-1, with 7 bases matching TRBD2. After removal of 0 bases from V and 0 bases from J, the junction contained 3 bases not matched to a gene. Germline V gene data show CDR1 as SGHNT and CDR2 as YYREEE (reference sequence). This CDR3 comprises 16 residues. This CDR3 is CASSLGREFSYNEQFF. CDR3 nucleotides: TGTGCCAGCAGCTTGGGGCGGGAGTTCTCCTACAATGAGCAGTTCTTC.

J is TRBJ2-7 and V is TRBV7-6, with a tentative D call TRBD1 (6 bases). The CDR3 contains 15 residues. Looked up from germline, CDR1 is SGHVS and CDR2 is FNYEAQ. V lost 1 base, J lost 2 bases, and 12 bases lay in between. CDR3 sequence reads: CASSLEGRGTYEQYF. In DNA, the CDR3 is TGTGCCAGCAGCTTAGAAGGCAGGGGTACCTACGAGCAGTACTTC.

J is TRBJ1-2 and V is TRBV2; D unclear. Looked up from germline, CDR1 is SNHLY and CDR2 is FYNNEI. V shed 7 bases and J shed 3 bases, with 24 bases lying between them. CDR3 length: 17 residues. In nucleotides, the CDR3 is TGTGCCAGCACCGAGCCCCCCGACCCGGGGTTGGACTATGGCTACACCTTC. It yields the protein CASTEPPDPGLDYGYTF.

The rearrangement links TRBV9 to TRBJ2-2; D is uncertain. Germline CDR1 is SGDLS and CDR2 is YYNGEE. The CDR3 covers 13 residues. V dropped 0 bases and J dropped 7 bases, with 7 bases sitting between them. The CDR3 nucleotides read TGTGCCAGCAGCGTAGCTACGGTCGGGGAGCTGTTTTTT. Amino acids: CASSVATVGELFF.

The V call is TRBV28, the J call TRBJ2-3, with 13 nucleotides matching TRBD2. V lost 6 bases to trimming and J lost 3 bases; unmatched junction nucleotides: 9. This CDR3 comprises 17 residues. The germline CDR1 and CDR2 sequences are MDHEN and SYDVKM. In DNA, the CDR3 is TGTGCCAGCAGCCCTGGACTAGCGGGAGAAGGAACAGATACGCAGTATTTT. It encodes CASSPGLAGEGTDTQYF.